This TCR beta chain is drawn from a study of T-cell reconstitution after alpha-beta-depleted transplantation in children. V lost 0 bases and J lost 0, with 8 bases in between. CDR1 and CDR2 (germline): SGHTA, FQGNSA. The CDR3 runs to 15 residues. Study findings and constraints: T-cell counts and diversity were attributed mostly to newly produced T cells one year after transplant. Recipient T cells and thymic progenitors that survived were the source of the high TCRbeta diversity seen at day 60 in some patients.

For TCRbeta, the library was prepared with unique molecular identifiers. TCRdb analysed the PCR reads with MiXCR anew, one entry per CDR3 protein. This table has roughly 5,900 distinct CDR3 sequences, roughly 15% appearing once. Details on this clonotype: The antigen is not known.

This sequence joins TRBV7-2 and TRBJ1-1; the D is unclear. The source was PBMCs, mostly from graft donor cells, collected 180 days after TCRalphabeta/CD19-depleted stem cell transplant. This receptor was obtained from a patient aged 2-10 years who had a stem cell transplant for inherited bone marrow failure, so the T cells may come from the graft donor. The CDR3, as DNA: TGTGCCAGCAGCTTAGCTCTGAACATGAACACTGAAGCTTTCTTT. Translating gives CASSLALNMNTEAFF.